This T cell receptor beta chain was retrieved from a study of PD-L1 blockade in urothelial cancer. Across the study: About 90% of the roughly 29 patients were men with bladder-origin urothelial cancer. Treatment start was followed by blood analysis at 3 weeks (second dose) and again at 6 weeks.

Assay: immunoSEQ multiplex PCR; the TCRdb copy retains only in-frame clones and omits some. The sample carries about 84,000 clones, around 76% recorded once. About this clone: Its matching antigen is unknown.

CDR1 and CDR2 (germline): SGHAT, FQDESV (reference sequence). The CDR3 has 12 residues. V was clipped by 6 bases and J by 6 bases; unmatched bases: 2. General study findings and limits: Better survival was predicted when blood TCR clonality before treatment fell below the median.

Locally advanced or metastatic urothelial carcinoma affected the patients. Sequenced material: PBMCs, taken around atezolizumab (anti-PD-L1) treatment. The chain joins TRBV11-1 to TRBJ2-3, with 8 nucleotides matching TRBD2. The receptor was isolated from a man aged 65 to 79 with urothelial cancer. In nucleotides, the CDR3 is TGTGCCAGCAGTTCGGGAGGGGATACGCAGTATTTT. It specifies CASSSGGDTQYF.